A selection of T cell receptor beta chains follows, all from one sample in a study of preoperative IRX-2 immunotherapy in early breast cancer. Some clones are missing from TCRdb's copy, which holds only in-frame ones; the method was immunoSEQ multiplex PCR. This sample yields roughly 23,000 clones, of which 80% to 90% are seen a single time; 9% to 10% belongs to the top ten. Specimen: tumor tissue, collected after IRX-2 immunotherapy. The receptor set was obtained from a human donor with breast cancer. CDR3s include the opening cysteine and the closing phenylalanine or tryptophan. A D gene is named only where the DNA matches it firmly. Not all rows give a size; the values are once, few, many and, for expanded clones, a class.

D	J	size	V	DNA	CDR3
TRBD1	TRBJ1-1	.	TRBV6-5	TGTGCCAGCACGGGTACAGGGGTGTTCCCTGAAGCTTTCTTT	CASTGTGVFPEAFF
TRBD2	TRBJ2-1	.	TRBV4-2	TGTGCCAGCAGCCTGCAGGGTCTAGCGGGAGGGATCAAAGAAAATGAGCAGTTCTTC	CASSLQGLAGGIKENEQFF
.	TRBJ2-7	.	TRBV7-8	TGTGCCAGCAGCTTAGCCGCAGGGAGGAGGGCTACCGAGCAGTACTTC	CASSLAAGRRATEQYF
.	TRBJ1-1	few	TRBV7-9	TGTGCCAGCAGCCGAACGAATGTAGAAGCTTTCTTT	CASSRTNVEAFF
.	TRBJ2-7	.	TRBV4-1	TGCGCCAGCAGCCAAGATCCGGTCGGCGAGCAGTACTTC	CASSQDPVGEQYF
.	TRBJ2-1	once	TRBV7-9	TGTGCCAGCAGCTTAAGCAGGGGGGGCTCCTACAATGAGCAGTTCTTC	CASSLSRGGSYNEQFF
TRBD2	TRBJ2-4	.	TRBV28	TGTGCCAGCAGTCCCTCTAGCGGGGAGAAGGCCAAAAACATTCAGTACTTC	CASSPSSGEKAKNIQYF
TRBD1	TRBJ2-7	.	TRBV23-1	TGCGCCAGCAGTCAATCCACACTAGGGACAGTCTACGAGCAGTACTTC	CASSQSTLGTVYEQYF
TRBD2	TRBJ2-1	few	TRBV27	TGTGCCAGCAGTTCGGGACTAGCGGACTACAATGAGCAGTTCTTC	CASSSGLADYNEQFF
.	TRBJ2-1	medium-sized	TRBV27	TGTGCCAGCAGTTTCGGCTCTAATGAGCAGTTCTTC	CASSFGSNEQFF
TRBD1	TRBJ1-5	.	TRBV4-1	TGCGCCAGCAGCCAAATTCAGGGGGCGGGAAGCAATCAGCCCCAGCATTTT	CASSQIQGAGSNQPQHF
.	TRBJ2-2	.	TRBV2	TGTGCCAGCAGTCGGACGGGGGCCGGGGAGCTGTTTTTT	CASSRTGAGELFF
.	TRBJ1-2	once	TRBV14	TGTGCCAGCAACCAACCCCCAGGGTCGGGCGGCTACACCTTC	CASNQPPGSGGYTF
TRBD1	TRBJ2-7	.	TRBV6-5	TGTGCCAGCAGTTCCCCTTCCGGGACAGGGCCGAACGAGCAGTACTTC	CASSSPSGTGPNEQYF
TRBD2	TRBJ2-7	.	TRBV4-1	TGCGCCAGCAGCCAAGGGTTAGCGGGGGGTTCCTACGAGCAGTACTTC	CASSQGLAGGSYEQYF
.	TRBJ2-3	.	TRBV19	TGTGCCAGTAGTCTTGACCTGGGGTTTCCCCCGAATACGCAGTATTTT	CASSLDLGFPPNTQYF
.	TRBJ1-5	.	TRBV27	TGTGCCAGCAGCCGACTCGGCAATCAGCCCCAGCATTTT	CASSRLGNQPQHF
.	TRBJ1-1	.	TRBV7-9	TGTGCCAGCAGCCCAGAGGGGAGGAACACTGAAGCTTTCTTT	CASSPEGRNTEAFF
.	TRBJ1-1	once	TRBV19	TGTGCCACCAGGGACATGGGGAGGAACACTGAAGCTTTCTTT	CATRDMGRNTEAFF
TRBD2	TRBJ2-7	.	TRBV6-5	TGTGCCAGCAGTTACGGCGGGGGGCTTGACGAGCAGTACTTC	CASSYGGGLDEQYF
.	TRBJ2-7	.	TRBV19	TGTGCCAGTAGTATAGCCCAAAACTCCTACGAGCAGTACTTC	CASSIAQNSYEQYF
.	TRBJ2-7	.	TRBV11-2	TGTGCCAGCAACCAATTGGATGGCTACGAGCAGTACTTC	CASNQLDGYEQYF
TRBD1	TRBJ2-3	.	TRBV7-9	TGTGCCAGCAGCTTATTGGGACAGAACACAGATACGCAGTATTTT	CASSLLGQNTDTQYF
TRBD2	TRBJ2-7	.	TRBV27	TGTGCCAGCAGCGTGGGGGGGGTCTCCTACGAGCAGTACTTC	CASSVGGVSYEQYF
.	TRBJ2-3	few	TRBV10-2	TGCGCCAGCAGTGACTTGGGACTTAGCACAGATACGCAGTATTTT	CASSDLGLSTDTQYF
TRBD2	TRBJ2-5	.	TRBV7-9	TGTGCCAGCAGCCCGGGACTAGCGGGGTGGCAAGAGACCCAGTACTTC	CASSPGLAGWQETQYF
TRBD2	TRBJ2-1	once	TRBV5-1	TGCGCCAGCAGCCTAAGCGGGGGGGCCTCCAATGAGCAGTTCTTC	CASSLSGGASNEQFF
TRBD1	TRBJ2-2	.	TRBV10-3	TGTGCCGTGGATCCCGGGACAGCGAACACCGGGGAGCTGTTTTTT	CAVDPGTANTGELFF
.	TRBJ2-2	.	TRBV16	TGTGCCAGCAGCCCGAGACTTAACACCGGGGAGCTGTTTTTT	CASSPRLNTGELFF
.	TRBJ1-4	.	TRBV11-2	TGTGCCAGCAGCTTAGGGCAGGGTAAAAAACTGTTTTTT	CASSLGQGKKLFF
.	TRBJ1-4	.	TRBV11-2	TGTGCCAGCACCCCAACATCGCATAATGAAAAACTGTTTTTT	CASTPTSHNEKLFF
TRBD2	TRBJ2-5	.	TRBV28	TGTGCCAGCAGTCCTCTAGCGGGTAAAGAGACCCAGTACTTC	CASSPLAGKETQYF
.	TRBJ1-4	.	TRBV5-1	TGCGCCAGCAGCCGGGGGGAGGGCTCCAATGAAAAACTGTTTTTT	CASSRGEGSNEKLFF
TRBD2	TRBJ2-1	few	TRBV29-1	TGCAGCGTAATGGTTCTAGCGGGAGCTCTCAGTGAGCAGTTCTTC	CSVMVLAGALSEQFF
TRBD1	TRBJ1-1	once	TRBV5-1	TGCGCCAGCAGCTGGAGGGACAGGGGGCACGGGAACACTGAAGCTTTCTTT	CASSWRDRGHGNTEAFF
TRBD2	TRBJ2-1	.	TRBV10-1	TGCGCCACCAGATCTAGCGGGATGGATGAGCAGTTCTTC	CATRSSGMDEQFF
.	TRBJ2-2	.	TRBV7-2	TGTGCCAGCAGCTCCAGGACCGACACCGGGGAGCTGTTTTTT	CASSSRTDTGELFF
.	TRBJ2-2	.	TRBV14	TGTGCCAGCAGCCAATATCGAGCTGGACGGGACACCGGGGAGCTGTTTTTT	CASSQYRAGRDTGELFF
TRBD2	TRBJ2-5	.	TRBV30	TGTGCCTGGACGAGAGGACTAGCGGGGGGGCAAATGGACCAGTACTTC	CAWTRGLAGGQMDQYF
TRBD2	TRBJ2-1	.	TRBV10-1	TGCGCCAGCAGTGCGGCGACTAGCGGGAGAGGAGATGAGCAGTTCTTC	CASSAATSGRGDEQFF
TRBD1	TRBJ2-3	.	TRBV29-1	TGCAGCGTTGATTTTCTGGGACAGAGCACAGATACGCAGTATTTT	CSVDFLGQSTDTQYF